These 25 T cell receptor beta chains were sequenced from one sample in a study of T cells after yellow fever vaccination. TCRdb ran MiXCR on the 5' RACE reads and lists one entry per CDR3 protein. The repertoire consists of approximately 510,000 distinct CDR3 sequences, with just over 20% occurring once and the leading ten covering around 17%. The sample was PBMCs, taken roughly 20 days after the first yellow fever vaccination. These receptors originate from a man aged 18 to 30 who received the YFV17D yellow fever vaccine.

There are many counts of this clonotype. This rearrangement joins TRBV15 to TRBJ2-7; D is ambiguous. Germline values: CDR1 LNHNV, CDR2 YYDKDF (reference sequence). This CDR3 is 13 amino acids long. Trimming shortened V by 1 base and J by 1 base, and 5 bases separated the two germline ends. The CDR3 region has the DNA TGTGCCACCAGCAGAGGGATTTCCTACGAGCAGTACGTC. Amino acid sequence: CATSRGISYEQYV.

The rearrangement joins TRBV5-4 to TRBJ2-2; D is uncertain. Germline lookup yields CDR1 SGHNT and CDR2 YYREEE (reference sequence). The CDR3 has 14 residues. The V gene lost 5 bases and the J gene lost 3 bases, with 11 bases spanning the gap. Written as DNA, the CDR3 is TGTGCCAGCAGTCCCAACAGCTACACCGGGGAGCTGTTTTTT. This sequence encodes CASSPNSYTGELFF.

The chain joins TRBV6-2 or TRBV6-3 to TRBJ1-1, with a weak D call TRBD1 (5 bases). V lost 7 bases and J lost 3, with 21 bases in between. CDR3 length: 16 residues. CDR1 is MNHEY, CDR2 SVGEGT, per germline. CDR3 bases: TGTGCCAGCACCCATCCAGTTTGGGGCACACACACTGAAGCTTTCTTT. Translating it yields CASTHPVWGTHTEAFF.

The genes are TRBV11-3 and TRBJ1-5; D call uncertain. V was shortened by 0 bases and J by 10 bases, with 10 bases between the two germline ends. Germline V gives CDR1 SGHNT, CDR2 YENEEA. This CDR3 contains 13 residues. The CDR3, as DNA: TGTGCCAGCAGCTTAGACAGTCGGCACCCCCAGCATTTT. This sequence encodes CASSLDSRHPQHF.

There are a few counts of this clonotype. The gene calls are TRBV6-2 or TRBV6-3 and TRBJ2-1; D may be TRBD1 or TRBD2 (5 bases each). The germline gives CDR1 MNHEY, CDR2 SVGEGT. Between the trimmed V and J ends, which lost 3 bases and 4 bases, there was a span of 16 bases. The CDR3 covers 16 residues. CDR3 sequence reads: CASSYFFRGSYNEQFF. DNA for the CDR3: TGTGCCAGCAGTTATTTTTTCCGGGGCTCTTACAATGAGCAGTTCTTC.

The chain carries TRBV7-2 and TRBJ1-2, with TRBD1 matching 9 bases. V was clipped by 2 bases and J by 6 bases; unmatched bases: 4. CDR1 is SGHTA, CDR2 FQGNSA, per germline. The CDR3 length is 14 residues. The CDR3 DNA follows: TGTGCCAGCAGCTTACTGGGACAGGGAAATGGCTACACCTTC. Translated, it gives CASSLLGQGNGYTF.

J is TRBJ1-3 and V is TRBV7-6; no clear D gene. The CDR3 is 15 residues long. The germline CDR1 and CDR2 sequences are SGHVS and FNYEAQ. Trimming removed 2 bases from V and 0 bases from J, with 8 bases in between. The CDR3 nucleotides are TGTGCCAGCAGCTTATTGGGTCGCTCTGGAAACACCATATATTTT. Its translation: CASSLLGRSGNTIYF.

The V call is TRBV7-9, the J call TRBJ1-2, with D uncertain. Germline lookup yields CDR1 SEHNR and CDR2 FQNEAQ (reference sequence). The CDR3 is 16 amino acids. V was pared by 4 bases and J by 4 bases, with 19 bases between. CDR3 residues: CASSSRPPGQFYGYTF. In DNA form, the CDR3 reads TGTGCCAGCAGCTCAAGGCCGCCCGGGCAGTTCTATGGCTACACCTTC.

The V call is TRBV27, the J call TRBJ2-3; the D is unclear. Germline V gives CDR1 MNHEY, CDR2 SMNVEV (reference sequence). The V and J ends lost 3 bases and 4 bases respectively, with 11 bases between them. The CDR3 contains 14 residues. CDR3 sequence (DNA): TGTGCCAGCAGTTTGCTCAGGTTTTCAGATACGCAGTATTTT. Residues: CASSLLRFSDTQYF.

This clonotype was counted ten times or more. V and J are TRBV6-1 and TRBJ1-1, with 7 bases that match TRBD1. The J segment lost 5 bases and the V segment lost 5 bases, leaving 5 bases of the junction unmatched. The CDR3 sequence is 13 residues long. Per the germline V gene, CDR1 is MNHNS and CDR2 is SASEGT. CDR3 bases: TGTGCCAGCAGTCCCACAGGGGTTACTGAAGCTTTCTTT. Amino acid sequence: CASSPTGVTEAFF.

The chain couples TRBV5-6 to TRBJ2-7; D not resolved. Trimming shortened V by 2 bases and J by 4 bases, and 10 bases separated the two germline ends. The CDR3 is 13 residues long. CDR1 is SGHDT, CDR2 YYEEEE, per germline. CDR3 nucleotide sequence: TGTGCCAGCAGCTTCGTCTTATCATACGAGCAGTACGTC. Translated, it gives CASSFVLSYEQYV.

This chain links TRBV9 with TRBJ2-1; 7 bases are a match to TRBD1. CDR1 SGDLS and CDR2 YYNGEE come from the germline V gene. After removal of 4 bases from V and 8 bases from J, the junction contained 15 bases not matched to a gene. The CDR3 loop spans 16 amino acids. CDR3 sequence: CASSPQLGQLSHEQFF. The DNA for the CDR3 is TGTGCCAGCAGCCCCCAGTTGGGACAGCTTAGCCATGAGCAGTTCTTC.

This clonotype has a handful of counts. The rearrangement links TRBV6-5 to TRBJ2-7; 10 bases match TRBD1. With 3 bases clipped from V and 11 bases from J, the junction kept 1 base outside the gene matches. CDR3 size: 11 residues. Germline CDR1 is MNHEY and CDR2 is SVGAGI. CDR3 protein: CASSYGQGEYF. CDR3 bases: TGTGCCAGCAGTTATGGACAGGGGGAGTACTTC.

This clonotype was picked up a small number of times. This chain joins TRBV10-3 and TRBJ1-1; D is undetermined. This CDR3 has 11 residues. Trimming left V 4 bases short and J 1 base short, with 1 base between. The V gene's germline CDR1 is ENHRY and CDR2 SYGVKD. The CDR3 DNA is TGTGCCATCAGTGGGAACACTGAAGCTTTCTTT. Amino acids: CAISGNTEAFF.

The chain couples TRBV10-3 to TRBJ2-7; possible D gene TRBD2, 5 bases. The V end was cut by 3 bases, the J end by 7 bases, with 25 bases between. The CDR3 extends over 17 amino acids. Germline CDR1 reads ENHRY; CDR2 reads SYGVKD. For the CDR3, the DNA is TGTGCCATCAGTGACCCCCCGGGTCGGGATCTACGGGTGGAGCAGTACTTC. Amino acids: CAISDPPGRDLRVEQYF.

The J gene is TRBJ1-2, the V gene TRBV5-1; tentative D call: TRBD1 (5 bases). The CDR3 spans 13 residues. Trimming took 0 bases from V and 4 from J, leaving 7 bases between them. The germline V gene has CDR1 SGHRS and CDR2 YFSETQ. This CDR3 is CASSLDRPYGYTF. The CDR3 DNA is TGCGCCAGCAGCTTGGACAGGCCCTATGGCTACACCTTC.

This clonotype was observed a few times. The chain carries TRBV4-3 and TRBJ1-2, with TRBD1 as a possible D gene (6 bases). This CDR3 region has 14 residues. Germline CDR1 and CDR2: LGHNA and YSLEER. V shed 6 bases and J shed 7 bases, with 18 bases lying between them. Written as DNA, the CDR3 is TGCGCCAGCAGTTCGGGCCCGGGGGCATCTGGCTACACCTTC. It translates to CASSSGPGASGYTF.

This clonotype was seen more than once but under ten times. The V call is TRBV7-8, the J call TRBJ1-5; the D is unclear. The V end lost 4 bases, the J end lost 3 bases, and 10 bases lay between the germline ends. This CDR3 is 14 amino acids long. The V gene's germline CDR1 is SGHVS and CDR2 FQNEAQ. This CDR3 reads CASSSSADNQPQHF. The CDR3 nucleotides read TGTGCCAGCAGCTCGTCCGCCGACAATCAGCCCCAGCATTTT.

This clonotype was counted between two and nine times. CDR3 nucleotide sequence: TGTGCCAGCAGCCCCAGGGGGGAGCTGTTTTTT. This codes for CASSPRGELFF. This chain uses TRBV6-6 with TRBJ2-2; D not resolved. This CDR3 is built from 11 residues. Trimming took 6 bases from V and 8 from J, leaving 7 bases between them. Germline V gene sequence: CDR1 MNHNY, CDR2 SVGAGI (reference sequence).

This clonotype appeared many times. The chain recombines TRBV7-9 with TRBJ2-7; D is ambiguous. Trimming cost V 5 bases and J 5 bases, with 7 bases left between them. CDR3 length: 11 residues. Germline loops: CDR1 SEHNR, CDR2 FQNEAQ (reference sequence). The DNA of the CDR3 is TGTGCCAGCAGCCATTCGAACGAGCAGTACTTC. Encoded protein: CASSHSNEQYF.

This chain joins TRBV20-1 and TRBJ1-4; D ambiguous. CDR1 is DFQATT and CDR2 is SNEGSKA in the germline V gene (reference sequence). Between the trimmed V and J ends, which lost 6 bases and 4 bases, there was a span of 24 bases. The CDR3 consists of 17 residues. The CDR3 sequence: CSAPQPDGSFLNEKLFF. The CDR3 DNA follows: TGCAGTGCCCCCCAACCAGACGGCTCTTTCCTTAATGAAAAACTGTTTTTT.

This clonotype has a handful of counts. The chain is built from TRBV11-1 and TRBJ2-1; TRBD2 aligns across 7 bases. The V and J ends lost 6 bases and 6 bases, in that order; junction bases with no gene match: 8. This CDR3 spans 14 amino acids. The germline CDR1 and CDR2 sequences are SGHAT and FQDESV (reference sequence). CDR3 nucleotide sequence: TGTGCCAGCAGGGTTAAGCGGGACTCCAATGAGCAGTTCTTC. As protein: CASRVKRDSNEQFF.

The rearrangement joins TRBV19 to TRBJ2-1; D is tentatively TRBD1 or TRBD2 (5 bases each). The CDR3 totals 14 residues. V lost 5 bases and J lost 5, with 13 bases in between. Germline values: CDR1 LNHDA, CDR2 SQIVND (reference sequence). DNA of the CDR3: TGTGCCAGTAGTTGGTGGGGGATTAACAATGAGCAGTTCTTC. It translates to CASSWWGINNEQFF. Full variable domain (remainder filled in from reference TRBV19 and TRBJ2-1): DGGITQSPKYLFRKEGQNVTLSCEQNLNHDAMYWYRQDPGQGLRLIYYSQIVNDFQKGDIAEGYSVSREKKESFPLTVTSAQKNPTAFYLCASSWWGINNEQFFGPGTRLTVL.

The table lists this clonotype with a few counts. This chain connects TRBV20-1 to TRBJ2-7; D is possibly TRBD2 (5 bases). The V and J ends lost 5 bases and 6 bases respectively, with 17 bases between them. Germline-derived CDR1 and CDR2 are DFQATT and SNEGSKA (reference sequence). The CDR3 loop spans 13 amino acids. In nucleotides, the CDR3 is TGCAGTGCTGCCCAAGCGAGAGGGCCCGAGCAGTACTTC. This codes for CSAAQARGPEQYF.

This clonotype showed up just a few times. The chain combines TRBV9 with TRBJ1-2; D might be TRBD1 (6 bases). Between the trimmed V and J ends, which lost 0 bases and 4 bases, there was a span of 13 bases. This CDR3 spans 15 amino acids. Germline V gives CDR1 SGDLS, CDR2 YYNGEE. Here the CDR3 reads CASSVAGGPRYGYTF. In DNA, the CDR3 is TGTGCCAGCAGCGTAGCGGGGGGCCCCCGCTATGGCTACACCTTC.